This T cell receptor beta chain was identified during a study of blood T cell repertoires in COVID-19. Study background: The analysed material was cDNA or gDNA that came from T cells, B-cell-depleted T cells, or PBMCs.

V was trimmed by 6 bases and J by 6 bases, leaving 17 bases between them. Germline V gives CDR1 LNHDA, CDR2 SQIVND (reference sequence). CDR3 length equals 14 residues. In the study's own analysis: Reference gene primer amplification gave nucleated cell count estimates. Data came from immunoSEQ multiplex PCR; TCRdb stores just in-frame clones and leaves some out. V, J and clone size reflect that table, while D and trimming were determined from the DNA. The sample yields about 24,000 clones, about 89% seen once. This sequence was found in a man aged 45-65 years with active COVID-19. The chain couples TRBV19 to TRBJ1-1, with D perhaps TRBD1 (5 bases). Sequencing input: peripheral blood. This chain's CDR3 is CASSTDSRRSEAFF. The CDR3 bases are TGTGCCAGTAGCACCGACAGCCGGCGATCTGAAGCTTTCTTT.